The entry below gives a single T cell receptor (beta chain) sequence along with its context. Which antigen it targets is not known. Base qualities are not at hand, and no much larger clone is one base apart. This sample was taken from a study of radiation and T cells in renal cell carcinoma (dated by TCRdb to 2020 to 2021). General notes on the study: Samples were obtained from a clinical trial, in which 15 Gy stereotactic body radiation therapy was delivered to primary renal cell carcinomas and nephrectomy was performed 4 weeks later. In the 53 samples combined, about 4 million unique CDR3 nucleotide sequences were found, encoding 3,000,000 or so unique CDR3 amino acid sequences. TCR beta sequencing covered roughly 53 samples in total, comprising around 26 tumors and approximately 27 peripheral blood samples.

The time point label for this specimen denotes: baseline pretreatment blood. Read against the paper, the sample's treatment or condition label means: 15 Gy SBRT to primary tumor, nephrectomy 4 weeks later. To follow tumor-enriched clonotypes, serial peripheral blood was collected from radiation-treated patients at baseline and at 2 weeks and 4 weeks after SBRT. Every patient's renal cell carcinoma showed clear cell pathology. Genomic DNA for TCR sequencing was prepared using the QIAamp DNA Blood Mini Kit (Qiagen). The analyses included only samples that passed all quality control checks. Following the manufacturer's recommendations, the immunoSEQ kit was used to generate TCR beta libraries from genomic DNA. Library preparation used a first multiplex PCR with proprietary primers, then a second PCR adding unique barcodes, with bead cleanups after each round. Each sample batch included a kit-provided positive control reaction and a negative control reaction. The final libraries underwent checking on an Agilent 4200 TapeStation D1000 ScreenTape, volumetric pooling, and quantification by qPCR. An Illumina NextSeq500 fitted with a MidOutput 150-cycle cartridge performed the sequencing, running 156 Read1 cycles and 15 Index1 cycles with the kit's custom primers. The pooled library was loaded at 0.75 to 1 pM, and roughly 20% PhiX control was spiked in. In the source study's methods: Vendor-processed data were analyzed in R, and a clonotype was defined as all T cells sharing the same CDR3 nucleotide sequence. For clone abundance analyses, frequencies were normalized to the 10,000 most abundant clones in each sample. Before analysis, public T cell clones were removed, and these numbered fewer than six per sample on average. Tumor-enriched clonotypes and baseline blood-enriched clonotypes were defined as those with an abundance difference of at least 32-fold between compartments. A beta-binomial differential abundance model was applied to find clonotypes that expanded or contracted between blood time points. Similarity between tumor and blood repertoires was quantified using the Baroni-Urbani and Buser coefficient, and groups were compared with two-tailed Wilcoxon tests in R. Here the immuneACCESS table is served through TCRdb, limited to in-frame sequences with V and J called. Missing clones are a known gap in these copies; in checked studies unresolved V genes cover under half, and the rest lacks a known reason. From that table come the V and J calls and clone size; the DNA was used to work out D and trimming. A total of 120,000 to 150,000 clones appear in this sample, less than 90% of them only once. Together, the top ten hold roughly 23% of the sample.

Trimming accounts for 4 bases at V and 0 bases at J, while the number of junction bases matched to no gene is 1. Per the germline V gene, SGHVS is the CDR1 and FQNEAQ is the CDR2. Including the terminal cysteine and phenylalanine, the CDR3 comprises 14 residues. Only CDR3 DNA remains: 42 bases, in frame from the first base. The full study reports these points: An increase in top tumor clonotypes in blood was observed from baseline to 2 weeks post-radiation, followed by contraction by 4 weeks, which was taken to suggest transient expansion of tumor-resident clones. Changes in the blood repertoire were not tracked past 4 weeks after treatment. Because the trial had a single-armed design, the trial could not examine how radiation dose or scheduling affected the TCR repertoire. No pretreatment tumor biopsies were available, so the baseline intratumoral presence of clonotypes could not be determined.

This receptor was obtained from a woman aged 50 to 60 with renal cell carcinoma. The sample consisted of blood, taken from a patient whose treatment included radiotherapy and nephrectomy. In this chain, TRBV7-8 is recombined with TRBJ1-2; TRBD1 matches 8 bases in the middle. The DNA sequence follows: TGTGCCAGCAGCTCGACAGGGGCTAACTATGGCTACACCTTC. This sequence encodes CASSSTGANYGYTF. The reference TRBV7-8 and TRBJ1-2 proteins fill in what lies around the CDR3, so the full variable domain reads GAGVSQSPRYKVAKRGQDVALRCDPISGHVSLFWYQQALGQGPEFLTYFQNEAQLDKSGLPSDRFFAERPEGSVSTLKIQRTQQEDSAVYLCASSSTGANYGYTFGSGTRLTVV.